Listed below are T cell receptor beta chains from one sample, sequenced in a study of identifying expanded T cells in peripheral blood. Only in-frame clones appear in the TCRdb table, and some are missing; sequencing was by immunoSEQ multiplex PCR. The table records some 76,000 clones, about 90% of them present only once. The sequencing input was blood. Receptor source: a person aged 18 to 75 in good health. CDR3s include the opening cysteine and the closing phenylalanine or tryptophan. D genes are given only for firm matches. Not all rows give a size; the values are once, few, many and, for expanded clones, a class.

cdr3_nt	cdr3_aa	clone_size	v_call	d_call	j_call
TGTGCCAGGAGTCCGGGACACTCCTACGAGCAGTACTTC	CARSPGHSYEQYF	NA	TRBV7-6	NA	TRBJ2-7
TGTGCCAGCAGCCCCTCAGGGGAAGGGTATGGCTACACCTTC	CASSPSGEGYGYTF	few	TRBV7-6	NA	TRBJ1-2
TGTGCCAGCTCACCTTATGATCCGGGGGGCACTGAAGCTTTCTTT	CASSPYDPGGTEAFF	NA	TRBV18	NA	TRBJ1-1
TGTGCCAGCAGCCCGAGGGTCGGGGGTCGGGAAAAACTGTTTTTT	CASSPRVGGREKLFF	NA	TRBV11-2	NA	TRBJ1-4
TGTGCCAGCAGCCTGAGTCCAGGGGGCCGACGTGACTACACCTTC	CASSLSPGGRRDYTF	NA	TRBV7-2	TRBD1	TRBJ1-2
TGTGCCAGCAGTCCCCTGGTGCTTAATCCAGCCTACGAGCAGTACTTC	CASSPLVLNPAYEQYF	NA	TRBV27	NA	TRBJ2-7
TGTGCCAGCAGCTTAGCCGACACAGGCCCCATTGGCTACACCTTC	CASSLADTGPIGYTF	NA	TRBV7-6	NA	TRBJ1-2
TGCGCCAGCAGCTATGATCGGGCCCAAGCGGGAAACACCATATATTTT	CASSYDRAQAGNTIYF	NA	TRBV5-1	NA	TRBJ1-3
TGTGCCAGCTCACCCGGCCGGGACCGAGGGACCTACGAGCAGTACTTC	CASSPGRDRGTYEQYF	NA	TRBV18	NA	TRBJ2-7
TGTGCCAGCAGCTTACTTCCACTCACAGATACGCAGTATTTT	CASSLLPLTDTQYF	NA	TRBV7-7	NA	TRBJ2-3
TGTGCCAGCAGCCAAGGGGCGACAGGTCTCTCCTACGAGCAGTACTTC	CASSQGATGLSYEQYF	NA	TRBV4-2	NA	TRBJ2-7
TGTGCCAGCAGTTACGGACTAGCGGGAAATGAGCAGTTCTTC	CASSYGLAGNEQFF	NA	TRBV7-9	TRBD2	TRBJ2-1
TGTGCCAGTAGTGTGCCCATCTCGGGACTAGTAGACAATGAGCAGTTCTTC	CASSVPISGLVDNEQFF	NA	TRBV19	TRBD2	TRBJ2-1
TGCGCCAGCAGCCAAGGGAGACTAGCGGTACCCTACGAGCAGTACTTC	CASSQGRLAVPYEQYF	NA	TRBV4-3	TRBD2	TRBJ2-7
TGTGCCAGCAGCGGACAGGGGGCGGATAATTCACCCCTCCACTTT	CASSGQGADNSPLHF	NA	TRBV7-2	TRBD1	TRBJ1-6